Following are 2 T cell receptor beta chains from one sample sequenced in a study of identical twins. Via MiXCR, TCRdb re-called the 5' RACE reads, giving one row per CDR3 protein. The top ten clones hold less than 4% of a sample with 250,000 or so distinct CDR3 sequences, roughly 8% of them seen once. The data were also submitted as part of a second study, on yellow fever vaccine responses in identical twins.

Sample: CD8+ T cells sorted from blood. The receptors here all came from a woman between 18 and 29 years old in good health.

This clonotype was recorded many times. CDR3 amino acids: CASTATMGNEQFF. The DNA for the CDR3 is TGCGCCAGTACAGCGACGATGGGTAATGAGCAGTTCTTC. The chain couples TRBV5-1 to TRBJ2-1; D is undetermined. The length of the CDR3 is 13 residues. V lost 8 bases and J lost 7, with 16 bases in between. Germline CDR1 reads SGHRS; CDR2 reads YFSETQ. The full variable domain, its missing parts supplied by reference TRBV5-1 and TRBJ2-1, is KAGVTQTPRYLIKTRGQQVTLSCSPISGHRSVSWYQQTPGQGLQFLFEYFSETQRNKGNFPGRFSGRQFSNSRSEMNVSTLELGDSALYLCASTATMGNEQFFGPGTRLTVL.

The chain couples TRBV4-3 to TRBJ2-1, with 8 bases that match TRBD1. The CDR3 loop spans 13 amino acids. With V trimmed by 4 bases and J by 9 bases, 5 bases remained unmatched. From germline, CDR1 is LGHNA and CDR2 YSLEER. CDR3 coding DNA: TGCGCCAGCAGCCCTCAGGACAGGGTTGAGCAGTTCTTC. This codes for CASSPQDRVEQFF.